The clone carrying this TCR beta chain was seen a few times. Its antigen is currently unknown. The use of a sample-barcoded 5' primer and a J-beta primer mix characterized a second PCR of about 6 to 12 cycles. TCRdb re-called the 5' RACE reads through MiXCR, storing one row per CDR3 protein. The sample comprises hundreds of thousands of distinct CDR3 sequences, under 30% of which are singletons, and approximately 14% rests with the top ten. These data originate in a study of blood T cells in healthy people across ages. With V trimmed by 1 base and J by 0 bases, 6 bases remained unmatched. This CDR3 has 18 amino acids. Whole-study results and caveats: Strong correlation existed between TCR beta diversity and naive T cell percentage.

V usage is TRBV12-3 or TRBV12-4 and J usage is TRBJ1-6; 7 nucleotides line up with TRBD1. The receptor was isolated from a woman older than 75 in good health. Sequenced: blood. This chain's CDR3 is CASSLGQGMSSYNSPLHF. CDR3 in DNA: TGTGCCAGCAGTTTAGGACAGGGCATGAGCTCCTATAATTCACCCCTCCACTTT.